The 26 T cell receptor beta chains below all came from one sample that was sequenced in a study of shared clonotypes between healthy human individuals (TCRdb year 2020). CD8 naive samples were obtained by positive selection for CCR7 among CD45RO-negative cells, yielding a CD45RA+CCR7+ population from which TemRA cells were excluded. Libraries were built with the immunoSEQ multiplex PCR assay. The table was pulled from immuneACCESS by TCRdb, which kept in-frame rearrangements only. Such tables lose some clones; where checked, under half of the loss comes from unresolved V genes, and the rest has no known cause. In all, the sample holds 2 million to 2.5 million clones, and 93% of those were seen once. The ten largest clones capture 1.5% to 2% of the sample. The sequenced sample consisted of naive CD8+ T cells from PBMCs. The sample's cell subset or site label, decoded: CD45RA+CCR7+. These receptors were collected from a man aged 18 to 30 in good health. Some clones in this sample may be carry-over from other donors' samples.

Here the CDR3 DNA reads TGCGCCAGCAGCCAAGAGGTTTCATATGCAACTAATGAAAAACTGTTTTTT. Its protein is CASSQEVSYATNEKLFF. This sequence joins TRBV4-3 and TRBJ1-4, with D hard to call. V was pared by 0 bases and J by 0 bases, with 11 bases between. Germline CDR1 LGHNA, CDR2 YSLEER. This CDR3 comprises 17 residues.

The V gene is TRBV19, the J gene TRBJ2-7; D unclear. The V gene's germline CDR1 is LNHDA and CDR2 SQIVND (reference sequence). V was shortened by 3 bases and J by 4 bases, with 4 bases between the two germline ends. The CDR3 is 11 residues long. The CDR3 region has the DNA TGTGCCAGTAGTATCCCTTACGAGCAGTACTTC. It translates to CASSIPYEQYF.

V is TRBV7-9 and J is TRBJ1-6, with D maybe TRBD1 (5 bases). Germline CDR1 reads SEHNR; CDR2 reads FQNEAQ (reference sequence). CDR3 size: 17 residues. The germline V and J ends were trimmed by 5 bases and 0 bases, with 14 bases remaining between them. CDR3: CASSPRTRHSYNSPLHF. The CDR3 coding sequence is TGTGCCAGCAGCCCCCGGACACGACACTCCTATAATTCACCCCTCCACTTT.

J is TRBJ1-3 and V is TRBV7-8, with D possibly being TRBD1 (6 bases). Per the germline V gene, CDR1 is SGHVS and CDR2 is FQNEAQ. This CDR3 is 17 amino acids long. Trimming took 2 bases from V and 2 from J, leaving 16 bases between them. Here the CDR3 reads CASSLLLRRGTGNTIYF. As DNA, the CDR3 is TGTGCCAGCAGCTTACTTCTCCGCAGGGGCACTGGAAACACCATATATTTT.

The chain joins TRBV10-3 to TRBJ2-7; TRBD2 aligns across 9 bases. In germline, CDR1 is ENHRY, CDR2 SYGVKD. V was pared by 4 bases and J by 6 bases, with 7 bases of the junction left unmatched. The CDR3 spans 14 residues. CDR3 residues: CAISASGTSSEQYF. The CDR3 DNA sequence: TGTGCCATCAGTGCGTCCGGGACTAGCAGCGAGCAGTACTTC.

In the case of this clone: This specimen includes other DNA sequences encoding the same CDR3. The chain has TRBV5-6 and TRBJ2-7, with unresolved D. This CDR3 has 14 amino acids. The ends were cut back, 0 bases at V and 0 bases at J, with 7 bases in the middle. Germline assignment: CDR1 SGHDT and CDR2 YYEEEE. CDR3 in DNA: TGTGCCAGCAGCTTGGCCTGGAGCTCCTACGAGCAGTACTTC. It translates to CASSLAWSSYEQYF.

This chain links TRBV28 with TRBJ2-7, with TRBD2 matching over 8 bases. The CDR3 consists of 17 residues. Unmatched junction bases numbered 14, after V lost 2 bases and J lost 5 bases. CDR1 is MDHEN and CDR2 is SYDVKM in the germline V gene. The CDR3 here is CASSLGPLREGLDEQYF. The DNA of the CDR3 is TGTGCCAGCAGTTTAGGGCCCCTCCGGGAGGGCCTCGACGAGCAGTACTTC. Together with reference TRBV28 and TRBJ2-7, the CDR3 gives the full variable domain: DVKVTQSSRYLVKRTGEKVFLECVQDMDHENMFWYRQDPGLGLRLIYFSYDVKMKEKGDIPEGYSVSREKKERFSLILESASTNQTSMYLCASSLGPLREGLDEQYFGPGTRLTVT.

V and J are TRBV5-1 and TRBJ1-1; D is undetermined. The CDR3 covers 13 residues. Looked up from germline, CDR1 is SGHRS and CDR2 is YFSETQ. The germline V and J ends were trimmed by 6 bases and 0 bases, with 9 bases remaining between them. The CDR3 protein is CASKAGLNTEAFF. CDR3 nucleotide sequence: TGCGCCAGCAAAGCCGGCCTGAACACTGAAGCTTTCTTT.

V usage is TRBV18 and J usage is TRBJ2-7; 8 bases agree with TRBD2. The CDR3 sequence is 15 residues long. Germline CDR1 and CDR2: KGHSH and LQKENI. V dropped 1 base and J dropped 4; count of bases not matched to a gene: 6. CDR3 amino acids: CASSPLSLAEYEQYF. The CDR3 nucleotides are TGTGCCAGCTCACCACTGTCACTAGCGGAGTACGAGCAGTACTTC. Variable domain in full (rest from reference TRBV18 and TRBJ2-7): NAGVMQNPRHLVRRRGQEARLRCSPMKGHSHVYWYRQLPEEGLKFMVYLQKENIIDESGMPKERFSAEFPKEGPSILRIQQVVRGDSAAYFCASSPLSLAEYEQYFGPGTRLTVT.

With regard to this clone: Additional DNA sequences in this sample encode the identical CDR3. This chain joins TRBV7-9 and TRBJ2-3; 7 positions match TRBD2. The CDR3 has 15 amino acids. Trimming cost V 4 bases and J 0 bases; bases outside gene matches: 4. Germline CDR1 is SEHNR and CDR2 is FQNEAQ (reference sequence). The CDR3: CASSSPSGSTDTQYF. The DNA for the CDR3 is TGTGCCAGCAGCTCACCTAGCGGTAGCACAGATACGCAGTATTTT.

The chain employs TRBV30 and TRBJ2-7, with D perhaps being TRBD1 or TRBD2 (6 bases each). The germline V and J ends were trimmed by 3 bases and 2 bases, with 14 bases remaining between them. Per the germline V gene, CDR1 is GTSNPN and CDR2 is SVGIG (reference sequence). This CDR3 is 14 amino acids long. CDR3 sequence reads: CAWSVGGGTYEQYF. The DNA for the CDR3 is TGTGCCTGGAGCGTCGGAGGGGGGACCTACGAGCAGTACTTC.

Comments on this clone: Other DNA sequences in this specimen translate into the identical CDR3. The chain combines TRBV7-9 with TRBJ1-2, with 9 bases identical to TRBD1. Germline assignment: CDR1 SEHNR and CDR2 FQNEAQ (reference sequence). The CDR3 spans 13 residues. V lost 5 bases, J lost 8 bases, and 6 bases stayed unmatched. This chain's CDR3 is CASSPGTGLGYTF. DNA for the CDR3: TGTGCCAGCAGCCCAGGGACAGGGTTAGGCTACACCTTC.

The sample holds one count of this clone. CDR3 sequence: CASSPGQGAREQYF. The CDR3 region has the DNA TGTGCCAGCAGCCCAGGACAGGGGGCAAGGGAGCAGTACTTC. The chain combines TRBV7-3 with TRBJ2-7, with 11 bases that match TRBD1. Trimming cost V 5 bases and J 7 bases; bases outside gene matches: 7. The germline gives CDR1 SGHTA, CDR2 FQGTGA. The CDR3 contains 14 residues.

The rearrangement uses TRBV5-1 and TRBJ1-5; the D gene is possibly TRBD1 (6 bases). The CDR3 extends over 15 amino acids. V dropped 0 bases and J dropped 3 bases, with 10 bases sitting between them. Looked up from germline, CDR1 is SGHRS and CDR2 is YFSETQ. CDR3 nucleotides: TGCGCCAGCAGCTTGGCCCAGGGGCCCAATCAGCCCCAGCATTTT. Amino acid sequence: CASSLAQGPNQPQHF. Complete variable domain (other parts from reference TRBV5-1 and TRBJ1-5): KAGVTQTPRYLIKTRGQQVTLSCSPISGHRSVSWYQQTPGQGLQFLFEYFSETQRNKGNFPGRFSGRQFSNSRSEMNVSTLELGDSALYLCASSLAQGPNQPQHFGDGTRLSIL.

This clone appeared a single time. The CDR3 spells CASSYSGSSQYF. The CDR3 DNA reads as TGTGCCAGCAGCTATAGCGGGAGCTCGCAGTATTTT. This rearrangement joins TRBV7-9 to TRBJ2-3, with 9 bases aligning to TRBD2. With 4 bases clipped from V and 10 bases from J, the junction kept 3 bases outside the gene matches. This CDR3 comprises 12 residues. Germline CDR1 SEHNR, CDR2 FQNEAQ (reference sequence). Complete variable domain (other parts from reference TRBV7-9 and TRBJ2-3): DTGVSQNPRHKITKRGQNVTFRCDPISEHNRLYWYRQTLGQGPEFLTYFQNEAQLEKSRLLSDRFSAERPKGSFSTLEIQRTEQGDSAMYLCASSYSGSSQYFGPGTRLTVL.

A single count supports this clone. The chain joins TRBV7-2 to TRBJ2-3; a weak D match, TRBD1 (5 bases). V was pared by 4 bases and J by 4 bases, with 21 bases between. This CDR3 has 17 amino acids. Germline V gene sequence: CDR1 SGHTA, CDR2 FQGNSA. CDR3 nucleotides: TGTGCCAGCAGCTCGCGACAGCTGCCCTGGACCCCAGATACGCAGTATTTT. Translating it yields CASSSRQLPWTPDTQYF.

This CDR3 reads CASSATGAQDTQYF. CDR3 coding DNA: TGTGCCAGCAGCGCGACAGGGGCCCAAGATACGCAGTATTTT. The chain links TRBV9 to TRBJ2-3; 8 bases agree with TRBD1. The trim removed 3 bases at V and 5 bases at J, leaving 5 bases unmatched. The CDR3 is 14 amino acids. The germline gives CDR1 SGDLS, CDR2 YYNGEE.

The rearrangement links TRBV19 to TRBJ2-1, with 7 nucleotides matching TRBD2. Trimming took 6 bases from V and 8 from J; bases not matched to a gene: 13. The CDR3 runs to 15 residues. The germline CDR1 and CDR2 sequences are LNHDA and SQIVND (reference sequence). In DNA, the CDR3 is TGTGCCAGTAGCCCGTCCGGCGGGAGTGCGGATGAGCAGTTCTTC. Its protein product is CASSPSGGSADEQFF. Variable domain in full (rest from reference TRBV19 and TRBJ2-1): DGGITQSPKYLFRKEGQNVTLSCEQNLNHDAMYWYRQDPGQGLRLIYYSQIVNDFQKGDIAEGYSVSREKKESFPLTVTSAQKNPTAFYLCASSPSGGSADEQFFGPGTRLTVL.

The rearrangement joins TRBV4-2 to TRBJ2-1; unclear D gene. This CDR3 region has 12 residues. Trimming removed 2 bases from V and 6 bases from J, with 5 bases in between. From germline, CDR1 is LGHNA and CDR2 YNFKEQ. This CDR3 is CASSQLGNEQFF. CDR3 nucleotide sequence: TGTGCCAGCAGCCAACTAGGCAATGAGCAGTTCTTC.

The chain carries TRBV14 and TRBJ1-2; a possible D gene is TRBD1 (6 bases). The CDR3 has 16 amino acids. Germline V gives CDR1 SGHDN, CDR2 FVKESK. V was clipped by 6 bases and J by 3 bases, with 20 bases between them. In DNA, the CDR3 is TGTGCCAGCAGTAGAAGGGGGGAGAGGTTGCACTATGGCTACACCTTC. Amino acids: CASSRRGERLHYGYTF. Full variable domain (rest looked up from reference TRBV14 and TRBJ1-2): EAGVTQFPSHSVIEKGQTVTLRCDPISGHDNLYWYRRVMGKEIKFLLHFVKESKQDESGMPNNRFLAERTGGTYSTLKVQPAELEDSGVYFCASSRRGERLHYGYTFGSGTRLTVV.

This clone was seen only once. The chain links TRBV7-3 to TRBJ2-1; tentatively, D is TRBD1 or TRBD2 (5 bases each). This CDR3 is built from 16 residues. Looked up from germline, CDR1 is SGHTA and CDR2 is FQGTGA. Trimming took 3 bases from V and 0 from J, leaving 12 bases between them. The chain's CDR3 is CASSLGVLSSYNEQFF. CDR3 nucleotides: TGTGCCAGCAGCTTGGGGGTACTAAGCTCCTACAATGAGCAGTTCTTC.

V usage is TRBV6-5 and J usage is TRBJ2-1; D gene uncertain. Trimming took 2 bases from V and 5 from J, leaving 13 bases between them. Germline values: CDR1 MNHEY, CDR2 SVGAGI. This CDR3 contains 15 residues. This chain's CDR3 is CASSYDGSLNNEQFF. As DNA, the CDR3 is TGTGCCAGCAGTTACGATGGCTCCCTGAACAATGAGCAGTTCTTC.

This chain's CDR3 is CASSTPSSLNIQYF. The CDR3 DNA follows: TGTGCCAGCAGCACCCCTAGCAGCCTAAACATTCAGTACTTC. This sequence joins TRBV7-8 and TRBJ2-4, with a tentative D call TRBD2 (5 bases). Germline CDR1 reads SGHVS; CDR2 reads FQNEAQ. The CDR3 runs 14 residues. V was cut by 5 bases and J by 6 bases, with 14 bases left in between.

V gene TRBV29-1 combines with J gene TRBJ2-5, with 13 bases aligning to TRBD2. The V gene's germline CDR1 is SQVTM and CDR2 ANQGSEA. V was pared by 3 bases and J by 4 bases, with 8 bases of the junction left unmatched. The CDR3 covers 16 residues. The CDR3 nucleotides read TGCAGCGTTGACTCCGGGAGACTAGCGGGAGGAGAGACCCAGTACTTC. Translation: CSVDSGRLAGGETQYF.

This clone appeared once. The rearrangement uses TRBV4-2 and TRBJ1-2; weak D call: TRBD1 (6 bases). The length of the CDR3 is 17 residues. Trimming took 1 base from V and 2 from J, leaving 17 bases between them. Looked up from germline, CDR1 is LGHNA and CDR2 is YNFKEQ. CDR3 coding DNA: TGTGCCAGCAGCCAAGTTGGGTTGGACAGCCTAAACTATGGCTACACCTTC. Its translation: CASSQVGLDSLNYGYTF.

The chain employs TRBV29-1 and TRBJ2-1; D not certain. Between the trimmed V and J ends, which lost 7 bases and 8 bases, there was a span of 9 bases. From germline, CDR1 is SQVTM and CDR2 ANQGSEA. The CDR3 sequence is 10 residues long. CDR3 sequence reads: CSGLWDEQFF. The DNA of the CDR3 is TGCAGCGGACTCTGGGATGAGCAGTTCTTC.